The 19 T cell receptor beta chains in this list originate from one sample, sequenced in a study of T cells after yellow fever vaccination. Using its own MiXCR run on the 5' RACE reads, TCRdb lists one record per CDR3 protein. Among about 260,000 distinct CDR3 sequences listed, around 3.5% were seen once. The sequencing used PBMCs, collected 15 days after the yellow fever booster vaccination. Receptors were obtained from a man aged 18 to 29 who received the YFV17D yellow fever vaccine.

This clonotype was counted ten times or more. The chain couples TRBV7-2 to TRBJ2-4; D may match TRBD1 or TRBD2 (5 bases each). The germline CDR1 and CDR2 sequences are SGHTA and FQGNSA. Trimming removed 1 base from V and 2 bases from J, with 9 bases in between. This CDR3 comprises 15 residues. This chain's CDR3 is CASSLVGDPKNIQYF. DNA of the CDR3: TGTGCCAGCAGCTTAGTGGGGGATCCCAAAAACATTCAGTACTTC.

This clonotype was counted many times. This chain links TRBV6-5 with TRBJ2-5, with D maybe TRBD2 (5 bases). V was pared by 8 bases and J by 7 bases, with 11 bases between. CDR3 length: 11 residues. Germline loops: CDR1 MNHEY, CDR2 SVGAGI. CDR3 DNA: TGTGCCAGCGGACTTCGCGGGACCCAGTACTTC. It encodes CASGLRGTQYF.

In this sample, this clonotype turned up a few times. This chain joins TRBV2 and TRBJ1-1; 7 nucleotides agree with TRBD1. The CDR3 has 12 amino acids. Trimming removed 6 bases from V and 6 bases from J; junction bases left unmatched: 4. Germline V CDR1 and CDR2: SNHLY, FYNNEI. Written as DNA, the CDR3 is TGTGCCAGCAGCGCGGGACAGTCTGAAGCTTTCTTT. It specifies CASSAGQSEAFF.

This clonotype has a count of ten or more. The chain combines TRBV12-3 or TRBV12-4 with TRBJ1-1, with TRBD1 matching over 7 bases. V lost 5 bases and J lost 4; bases outside the gene matches: 7. This CDR3 is built from 14 residues. The CDR3 here is CASSHRGGSTEAFF. The CDR3 DNA reads as TGTGCCAGCAGTCACAGGGGCGGTAGCACTGAAGCTTTCTTT.

This clonotype was observed at least ten times. This chain connects TRBV29-1 to TRBJ2-3; D remains unclear. The germline V gene encodes CDR1 SQVTM and CDR2 ANQGSEA. Trimming stripped 6 bases from V and 5 bases from J, with 24 bases between. There are 16 residues in the CDR3. The CDR3: CSVEKGLASGVDTQYF. CDR3 nucleotides: TGCAGCGTCGAGAAAGGGCTGGCTAGTGGAGTAGATACGCAGTATTTT.

This clonotype has at least ten counts. The chain is built from TRBV30 and TRBJ1-3; a possible D gene is TRBD1 (5 bases). The germline V and J ends were trimmed by 2 bases and 10 bases, with 15 bases remaining between them. Germline CDR1 GTSNPN, CDR2 SVGIG (reference sequence). The CDR3 consists of 13 residues. The CDR3 sequence is CAWSFGTAVTIYF. In DNA form, the CDR3 reads TGTGCCTGGAGTTTTGGGACGGCGGTGACCATATATTTT.

This clonotype was seen at least ten times. This chain uses TRBV5-1 with TRBJ1-1; no definite D call. Germline V gives CDR1 SGHRS, CDR2 YFSETQ. Trimming took off 7 bases at V and 6 bases at J, with 10 bases between the two ends. This CDR3 has 11 residues. CDR3 amino acids: CASRRLSEAFF. The CDR3 region has the DNA TGCGCCAGCCGTCGGCTATCTGAAGCTTTCTTT.

This clonotype appeared many times. V usage is TRBV20-1 and J usage is TRBJ2-1, with TRBD2 matching 8 bases. With V trimmed by 4 bases and J by 4 bases, 12 bases remained unmatched. This CDR3 spans 16 amino acids. From germline, CDR1 is DFQATT and CDR2 SNEGSKA (reference sequence). CDR3 bases: TGCAGTGCTAACTCAAAAAGCGGGGGACGGTACAATGAGCAGTTCTTC. Its translation is CSANSKSGGRYNEQFF.

This clonotype was detected ten times or more. The rearrangement links TRBV2 to TRBJ1-2, with 8 nucleotides matching TRBD1. V lost 1 base, J lost 8 bases, and 6 bases stayed unmatched. Germline lookup yields CDR1 SNHLY and CDR2 FYNNEI. This CDR3 has 14 residues. CDR3 protein: CASSEVKQGVGYTF. The CDR3 DNA reads TGTGCCAGCAGTGAAGTCAAACAGGGGGTCGGCTACACCTTC. Variable domain in full (rest from reference TRBV2 and TRBJ1-2): EPEVTQTPSHQVTQMGQEVILRCVPISNHLYFYWYRQILGQKVEFLVSFYNNEISEKSEIFDDQFSVERPDGSNFTLKIRSTKLEDSAMYFCASSEVKQGVGYTFGSGTRLTVV.

In its sample, this clonotype was seen many times. The J gene is TRBJ1-2, the V gene TRBV19, with D uncertain. Germline V gene lookup returns CDR1 LNHDA and CDR2 SQIVND (reference sequence). This CDR3 contains 15 residues. The ends were cut back, 1 base at V and 3 bases at J, with 12 bases in the middle. The CDR3 here is CASSIVPGDHYGYTF. The CDR3 bases are TGTGCCAGTAGTATAGTTCCAGGAGATCACTATGGCTACACCTTC.

The V call is TRBV3-1, the J call TRBJ2-5, with 7 bases that match TRBD2. The V gene end was trimmed by 8 bases and the J gene end by 4 bases; junction bases not matched to a gene: 7. CDR1 and CDR2 from the germline V gene are LGHDT and YNNKEL (reference sequence). CDR3 length: 13 residues. Here the CDR3 reads CASGGGVTETQYF. The CDR3 DNA reads as TGTGCCAGCGGGGGGGGTGTGACAGAGACCCAGTACTTC.

This clonotype has more than one count but fewer than ten. This sequence joins TRBV5-6 and TRBJ1-2; a weak D match, TRBD1 (5 bases). This CDR3 is built from 14 residues. V lost 4 bases, J lost 4 bases, and 14 bases lay in between. Germline CDR1 reads SGHDT; CDR2 reads YYEEEE. The CDR3 is CASSLGRLFYGYTF. In DNA form, the CDR3 reads TGTGCCAGCAGCCTGGGACGCCTGTTCTATGGCTACACCTTC.

The rearrangement links TRBV5-1 to TRBJ2-7; D unclear. In germline, CDR1 is SGHRS, CDR2 YFSETQ. This CDR3 comprises 14 residues. Trimming left V 0 bases short and J 5 bases short, with 12 bases between. In DNA, the CDR3 is TGCGCCAGCAGCTTGGAGGGCAGGAAAGACGAGCAGTACTTC. Translation: CASSLEGRKDEQYF.

Many counts were recorded for this clonotype. This chain joins TRBV5-1 and TRBJ2-7; 12 bases are shared with TRBD1. The junction had 4 bases not matched to a gene; V was cut back by 4 bases and J by 5 bases. This CDR3 is 14 amino acids long. The V gene's germline CDR1 is SGHRS and CDR2 YFSETQ. The CDR3 loop is CASSEGQGADEQYV. The CDR3 DNA reads as TGCGCCAGCAGCGAGGGACAGGGGGCGGACGAGCAGTACGTC.

This clonotype was detected ten times or more. The CDR3: CASSYSQPNTEAFF. For the CDR3, the DNA is TGTGCCAGCAGTTACTCGCAACCTAACACTGAAGCTTTCTTT. The rearrangement joins TRBV6-5 to TRBJ1-1; D is unclear. The CDR3 length is 14 residues. With 0 bases removed from V and 2 bases from J, the gap between germline ends came to 7 bases. Germline V CDR1 and CDR2: MNHEY, SVGAGI.

This clonotype was recorded many times. The chain carries TRBV7-3 and TRBJ1-2; 10 bases match TRBD1. From germline, CDR1 is SGHTA and CDR2 FQGTGA. The CDR3 is 15 amino acids. The junction had 11 bases not matched to a gene; V was cut back by 5 bases and J by 8 bases. This CDR3 is CASSPRSGTGVGYTF. In DNA, the CDR3 is TGTGCCAGCAGCCCGAGAAGCGGGACAGGGGTGGGCTACACCTTC.

This clonotype was picked up many times. V and J are TRBV12-3 or TRBV12-4 and TRBJ1-2, with D possibly matching TRBD1 (6 bases). Trimming removed 5 bases at V and 6 bases at J, with 10 bases between. The CDR3 extends over 12 amino acids. This CDR3 is CASSLGQNGYTF. In DNA form, the CDR3 reads TGTGCCAGCAGTCTTGGACAGAATGGCTACACCTTC.

This clonotype showed up many times. This rearrangement joins TRBV5-1 to TRBJ2-5, with 9 bases matching TRBD1. The V gene end was trimmed by 5 bases and the J gene end by 4 bases; junction bases not matched to a gene: 12. There are 16 residues in the CDR3. The V gene's germline CDR1 is SGHRS and CDR2 YFSETQ. The CDR3 loop is CASRPQQGAIGETQYF. CDR3 in DNA: TGCGCCAGCAGACCACAACAGGGGGCTATAGGAGAGACCCAGTACTTC.

This clonotype was detected many times. J is TRBJ1-2 and V is TRBV4-3, with D perhaps TRBD1 (6 bases). V was cut by 4 bases and J by 5 bases, with 20 bases left in between. From germline, CDR1 is LGHNA and CDR2 YSLEER. The CDR3 totals 16 residues. CDR3 protein: CASSRDKTGFGYGYTF. CDR3 bases: TGCGCCAGCAGCCGTGACAAAACAGGGTTCGGGTATGGCTACACCTTC.